This is a list of T cell receptor beta chains from one sample in a study of glioma-infiltrating T cells after dendritic cell vaccination. The protocol was immunoSEQ multiplex PCR, while the TCRdb copy is restricted to in-frame clones and leaves out a portion. The sample lists tens of thousands of clones; over 75% were seen once. This sample comprised blood, obtained before dendritic cell vaccination. These receptors were collected from a human donor with glioblastoma. Both conserved end residues are trimmed from each CDR3. Clone size is shown for a subset of rows, as once, few, many or a class of expanded clone.

V gene,J gene,clone size,CDR3 protein
TRBV29-1,TRBJ1-6,NA,SVGEGDNSPLH
TRBV29-1,TRBJ2-5,NA,SVERGQGKAETQY
TRBV28,TRBJ1-2,NA,ASSFGNYGYT
TRBV6-4,TRBJ1-2,NA,ASSDPTVGGYT
TRBV27,TRBJ1-4,NA,ASQAQINEKLF
TRBV30,TRBJ1-4,NA,AWSFKPIGGEKLF
TRBV27,TRBJ1-5,NA,ASSLLGSNQPQH
TRBV7-3,TRBJ2-3,NA,ASSSSGVTDTQY
TRBV27,TRBJ2-1,NA,ASSFTRGSYNEQF
TRBV6-1,TRBJ2-3,once,ADRVDGSDTQY
TRBV2,TRBJ2-5,NA,ASSEADREETQY
TRBV18,TRBJ1-5,NA,ASSPRQDKSGNQPQH
TRBV5-1,TRBJ1-3,few,ASRDSSGNTIY
TRBV30,TRBJ1-3,once,AWSVSWRGPGNTIY
TRBV7-9,TRBJ2-5,NA,ASSLGVAGGQETQY
TRBV9,TRBJ2-3,NA,ASSATHRTSPTDTQY
TRBV5-6,TRBJ2-1,NA,ASSPYTSDNYNEQF
TRBV13,TRBJ2-1,NA,ASSLYESSYNEQF
TRBV27,TRBJ1-2,NA,ASSSTTVYLYGYT
TRBV5-6,TRBJ2-1,NA,ASSFEAVYNEQF
TRBV7-9,TRBJ2-6,NA,ASSSGQGLAGANVLT
TRBV5-4,TRBJ2-1,NA,ASSARSEPRGNEQF
TRBV9,TRBJ1-2,once,ASSELDRRYGYT
TRBV18,TRBJ1-3,few,ASSPLKPGLGGTIY
TRBV5-4,TRBJ2-5,NA,ASSGRTGSQETQY
TRBV30,TRBJ1-3,NA,AWRNPGGSGNTIY
TRBV11-3,TRBJ2-2,NA,ASSLRFGELF
TRBV19,TRBJ1-5,once,ASSPRTVESNQPQH
TRBV6-1,TRBJ1-5,NA,ASSGSLGRGQH
TRBV5-8,TRBJ2-3,NA,ASSSSGGPTDTQY
TRBV10-2,TRBJ2-4,NA,ASSVEVEDIQY
TRBV18,TRBJ1-1,NA,ASSPDREAF
TRBV6-1,TRBJ2-4,NA,ASSETSKNIQY
TRBV6-1,TRBJ1-2,NA,ASSYFDGYT
TRBV9,TRBJ1-1,NA,ASSVGRTGYTEAF
TRBV7-9,TRBJ1-2,NA,ASSSIRDRKLYGYT
TRBV19,TRBJ1-1,NA,ASSRQPQGGTEAF
TRBV13,TRBJ2-1,NA,ASSQPSGSYNEQF
TRBV2,TRBJ1-1,NA,ASKGDFNTEAF
TRBV5-4,TRBJ1-1,NA,ASSLSGGHTEAF
TRBV7-9,TRBJ2-3,NA,ASSLNSPSGADTQY
TRBV13,TRBJ1-6,once,ASSLKTGLDNSPLH
TRBV6-6,TRBJ1-3,NA,ASSTGTASSGNTIY
TRBV25-1,TRBJ2-1,NA,ASTSMGAGGLYNEQF
TRBV6-1,TRBJ1-5,NA,ASSEMVGVRNQPQH
TRBV6-6,TRBJ1-2,NA,ASRSGQSPGYT
TRBV5-1,TRBJ2-1,NA,ASSLEPGLAGEYEQF
TRBV5-1,TRBJ2-5,NA,ASSPGARGQETQY
TRBV18,TRBJ2-2,NA,ASSPFDSGELF
TRBV12-5,TRBJ1-5,few,ASGFYQPQH
TRBV5-1,TRBJ2-1,NA,ASSLASAEERQF